The 15 T cell receptor beta chains below all came from one sample that was sequenced in a study of human T cells and chemical hapten exposure. From whole blood left unfractionated, total RNA was extracted. TCRdb passed the 5' RACE reads through MiXCR, listing each CDR3 protein once. The data show under 150,000 distinct CDR3 sequences, with roughly 19% seen just once and approximately 2.8% held by the top ten. These receptors were taken from a human donor in good health.

This clonotype has just a few counts. CDR3 sequence reads: CASSLGTSSNEQFF. In nucleotides, the CDR3 is TGTGCCAGCAGCTTAGGGACATCCTCGAATGAGCAGTTCTTC. The V gene is TRBV11-3, the J gene TRBJ2-1, with a tentative D call TRBD1 (5 bases). Germline assignment: CDR1 SGHNT and CDR2 YENEEA. This CDR3 has 14 residues. Trimming removed 1 base from V and 7 bases from J, with 11 bases in between.

This clonotype was seen a handful of times. The CDR3: CASLSGSGSLRSYNEQFF. CDR3 in DNA: TGTGCCAGCCTCAGCGGGAGCGGTTCCCTTCGCTCGTACAATGAGCAGTTCTTC. The V and J genes are TRBV12-3 or TRBV12-4 and TRBJ2-1; 8 nucleotides match TRBD2. The CDR3 loop spans 18 amino acids. V lost 8 bases and J lost 4; bases outside the gene matches: 19.

This clonotype has only a few counts. V usage is TRBV12-3 or TRBV12-4 and J usage is TRBJ2-2; 7 nucleotides match TRBD2. After removal of 0 bases from V and 5 bases from J, the junction contained 3 bases not matched to a gene. The CDR3 length is 15 residues. The CDR3 spells CASSLASGGTGELFF. The CDR3 DNA is TGTGCCAGCAGTTTAGCGTCCGGGGGGACCGGGGAGCTGTTTTTT.

This clonotype was recorded at least ten times. The chain is built from TRBV7-3 and TRBJ1-1; D call uncertain. This CDR3 has 13 amino acids. The germline V gene has CDR1 SGHTA and CDR2 FQGTGA. The ends were cut back, 3 bases at V and 5 bases at J, with 10 bases in the middle. The CDR3 protein is CASSFYGGTEAFF. The CDR3 region has the DNA TGTGCCAGCAGCTTCTACGGTGGGACTGAAGCTTTCTTT.

The chain links TRBV5-1 to TRBJ1-4, with unresolved D. Germline CDR1 and CDR2: SGHRS and YFSETQ. The CDR3 contains 14 residues. V lost 4 bases to trimming and J lost 6 bases, with 13 bases between them. CDR3 nucleotides: TGCGCCAGCAGCGAGGGAGGTCCGGATGAAAAACTGTTTTTT. It yields the protein CASSEGGPDEKLFF.

V gene TRBV24-1 combines with J gene TRBJ2-3, with TRBD2 matching 10 bases. V trimming: 0 bases; J trimming: 1 base; junction bases outside the gene matches: 3. Germline V gene lookup returns CDR1 KGHDR and CDR2 SFDVKD. CDR3 size: 17 residues. DNA for the CDR3: TGTGCCACCAGTGATTTGCTTACTAGCGGGGGCACAGATACGCAGTATTTT. Its translation is CATSDLLTSGGTDTQYF.

The V call is TRBV5-5, the J call TRBJ1-3; 7 positions agree with TRBD1. The CDR3 loop spans 16 amino acids. V shed 4 bases, J shed 0 bases, and the junction held 7 bases outside the gene matches. The germline V gene encodes CDR1 SGHKS and CDR2 YYEKEE (reference sequence). CDR3 amino acids: CASSRDSPNSGNTIYF. The CDR3, as DNA: TGTGCCAGCAGCCGGGACAGCCCAAACTCTGGAAACACCATATATTTT.

This chain uses TRBV12-3 or TRBV12-4 with TRBJ1-2, with TRBD1 identical over 9 bases. Germline trimming cut 5 bases from V and 3 bases from J; bases unmatched to any gene: 4. CDR3 size: 14 residues. Here the CDR3 reads CASSPRDRDYGYTF. CDR3 DNA: TGTGCCAGCAGTCCACGGGACAGGGACTATGGCTACACCTTC.

J is TRBJ1-1 and V is TRBV5-1, with 10 bases lining up with TRBD1. The CDR3 extends over 15 amino acids. From germline, CDR1 is SGHRS and CDR2 YFSETQ. Trimming cost V 4 bases and J 5 bases; bases outside gene matches: 8. The CDR3 region has the DNA TGCGCCAGCAGCCCAAAGACAGGGGGCGAAACTGAAGCTTTCTTT. Its translation: CASSPKTGGETEAFF.

A few counts support this clonotype. The chain employs TRBV28 and TRBJ1-2; no reliable D call. Trimming stripped 6 bases from V and 1 base from J, with 18 bases between. The CDR3 has 16 residues. Germline CDR1 reads MDHEN; CDR2 reads SYDVKM. CDR3 nucleotides: TGTGCCAGCAGATTAATACACGCACCAGTTAACTATGGCTACACCTTC. This translates into CASRLIHAPVNYGYTF.

This CDR3 is CAISDTSGSYNEQFF. CDR3 DNA: TGTGCCATCAGTGACACTAGCGGCTCCTACAATGAGCAGTTCTTC. The chain is built from TRBV10-3 and TRBJ2-1, with TRBD2 matching 8 bases. CDR1 and CDR2 from the germline V gene are ENHRY and SYGVKD. The CDR3 has 15 amino acids. J gave up 0 bases and V 3 bases, and 1 base lay outside the gene matches.

The chain is built from TRBV7-9 and TRBJ2-5, with D possibly being TRBD2 (5 bases). Per germline, CDR1 SEHNR and CDR2 FQNEAQ (reference sequence). CDR3 length equals 15 residues. Trimming cost V 5 bases and J 2 bases, with 15 bases left between them. This CDR3 reads CASSPGFGPQETQYF. CDR3 nucleotide sequence: TGTGCCAGCAGCCCGGGGTTTGGCCCTCAAGAGACCCAGTACTTC. The full variable domain, its missing parts supplied by reference TRBV7-9 and TRBJ2-5, is DTGVSQNPRHKITKRGQNVTFRCDPISEHNRLYWYRQTLGQGPEFLTYFQNEAQLEKSRLLSDRFSAERPKGSFSTLEIQRTEQGDSAMYLCASSPGFGPQETQYFGPGTRLLVL.

The gene calls are TRBV6-1 and TRBJ1-5; D unclear. The ends were cut back, 1 base at V and 3 bases at J, with 10 bases in the middle. Germline CDR1 is MNHNS and CDR2 is SASEGT. The CDR3 is 15 residues long. Here the CDR3 reads CASSEVGGSNQPQHF. For the CDR3, the DNA is TGTGCCAGCAGTGAAGTGGGAGGGTCCAATCAGCCCCAGCATTTT.

The gene calls are TRBV6-2 or TRBV6-3 and TRBJ2-3; TRBD1 matches 8 bases. CDR1 is MNHEY, CDR2 SVGEGT, per germline. The trim removed 7 bases at V and 4 bases at J, leaving 16 bases unmatched. CDR3 size: 17 residues. CDR3: CASTPKDRVREADTQYF. CDR3 DNA sequence: TGTGCCAGCACCCCGAAGGACAGGGTTAGGGAGGCAGATACGCAGTATTTT.

This clonotype was detected a few times. No conserved phenylalanine or tryptophan is present at the end of the CDR3, so a read error is the likely explanation. The DNA is omitted, as the CDR3 cannot be located on it reliably, and the CDR3 follows TCRdb's listing. This chain connects TRBV6-6 to TRBJ1-2; TRBD1 is taken as the D call from the table, unchecked against the DNA. With termini counted, the CDR3 has 11 amino acids. CDR1 MNHNY and CDR2 SVGAGI come from the germline V gene (reference sequence). CDR3 sequence reads: CASSYGTGVHL.